These 15 T cell receptor beta chains were all obtained from the same sample, sequenced in a study of Graves' ophthalmopathy and Graves' hyperthyroidism. Amplification targeted the TCR beta CDR3 regions, with RNA transcripts as the source material. HTBI primers served in a first-round RT-PCR, which a second-round multiplex PCR followed. TCRdb analysed the multiplex PCR reads with MiXCR anew, one entry per CDR3 protein. The sample has 450,000 to 600,000 distinct CDR3 sequences, about 40% seen once. The specimen sequenced was peripheral blood or thyroid tissue (not recorded which). These receptors came from an adult man with Graves' hyperthyroidism.

About this clonotype: Possible read error: a much larger clone is one base away. The chain couples TRBV5-8 to TRBJ1-1; D not certain. This CDR3 has 13 residues. The germline gives CDR1 SGHTS, CDR2 YDEGEE. This chain's CDR3 is CANSFYANTEAFF. The CDR3 region has the DNA TGTGCCAACAGCTTTTACGCGAACACTGAAGCTTTCTTT.

The table lists this clonotype with a few counts. The chain carries TRBV9 and TRBJ2-6; 7 bases align to TRBD2. This CDR3 contains 17 residues. V shed 0 bases, J shed 1 base, and the junction held 4 bases outside the gene matches. CDR1 is SGDLS, CDR2 YYNGEE, per germline. The CDR3 nucleotides are TGTGCCAGCAGCGTAGCGGGAGGTCTTTCTGGGGCCAACGTCCTGACTTTC. This translates into CASSVAGGLSGANVLTF.

This clonotype was recorded at least ten times. The genes are TRBV5-1 and TRBJ2-5; D may be TRBD1 (5 bases). CDR1 is SGHRS, CDR2 YFSETQ, per germline. The length of the CDR3 is 13 residues. Trimming took 0 bases from V and 9 from J, leaving 12 bases between them. CDR3 in amino acids: CASSLGREGPQYF. In DNA, the CDR3 is TGCGCCAGCAGCTTGGGCAGGGAAGGACCCCAGTACTTC. The variable domain in full, with the rest retrieved from reference TRBV5-1 and TRBJ2-5, is KAGVTQTPRYLIKTRGQQVTLSCSPISGHRSVSWYQQTPGQGLQFLFEYFSETQRNKGNFPGRFSGRQFSNSRSEMNVSTLELGDSALYLCASSLGREGPQYFGPGTRLLVL.

This clonotype showed up many times. The chain uses TRBV29-1 and TRBJ1-2; 7 nucleotides match TRBD1. From germline, CDR1 is SQVTM and CDR2 ANQGSEA. The CDR3 runs to 14 residues. J gave up 1 base and V 7 bases, and 9 bases lay outside the gene matches. The CDR3 DNA reads as TGCAGCGACAGGGGAAATTCCTATAACTATGGCTACACCTTC. It codes for CSDRGNSYNYGYTF.

This clonotype was seen ten or more times. The V and J genes are TRBV7-9 and TRBJ1-1; D gene ambiguous. CDR1 is SEHNR and CDR2 is FQNEAQ in the germline V gene (reference sequence). This CDR3 spans 14 amino acids. Trimming cost V 6 bases and J 5 bases, with 16 bases left between them. The CDR3 reads CASRAMTSSTEAFF. The CDR3, as DNA: TGTGCCAGCAGAGCAATGACCAGTTCGACTGAAGCTTTCTTT.

This clonotype was counted ten times or more. The junction departs from the called germline gene at one end, perhaps through a read error. The rearrangement links TRBV10-3 to TRBJ2-7; 7 bases are shared with TRBD1. The CDR3 loop spans 13 amino acids. CDR1 ENHRY and CDR2 SYGVKD come from the germline V gene. CDR3 nucleotide sequence: TGTGCCAGCAGTCAGGGGGAATCGTATGAGCAGTACTTC. Translation: CASSQGESYEQYF.

Note on this clonotype: The junction differs from germline at one of its ends, possibly a read error. V is TRBV2 and J is TRBJ2-5; D ambiguous. This CDR3 spans 10 amino acids. Germline V gene data show CDR1 as SNHLY and CDR2 as FYNNEI. This chain's CDR3 is CASQALTTRF. Here the CDR3 DNA reads TGTGCCAGCCAAGCGCTAACAACGCGGTTC. Full variable domain (missing parts from reference TRBV2 and TRBJ2-5): EPEVTQTPSHQVTQMGQEVILRCVPISNHLYFYWYRQILGQKVEFLVSFYNNEISEKSEIFDDQFSVERPDGSNFTLKIRSTKLEDSAMYFCASQALTTRFGPGTRLLVL.

This clonotype was counted a few times. This chain links TRBV6-5 with TRBJ2-7; D might be TRBD1 (6 bases). The ends were cut back, 0 bases at V and 5 bases at J, with 11 bases in the middle. CDR3 length: 14 residues. The germline CDR1 and CDR2 sequences are MNHEY and SVGAGI. DNA of the CDR3: TGTGCCAGCAGTTACTCGATCAGGGGCGACGAGCAGTACTTC. This encodes CASSYSIRGDEQYF.

This clonotype was seen at least ten times. The rearrangement links TRBV7-3 to TRBJ1-1; no definite D call. The CDR3 has 15 residues. Trimming removed 2 bases at V and 3 bases at J, with 13 bases between. The germline V gene encodes CDR1 SGHTA and CDR2 FQGTGA. The CDR3 DNA reads as TGTGCCAGCAGCTTAGGAGTCAGGAGGGACACTGAAGCTTTCTTT. Protein sequence: CASSLGVRRDTEAFF.

V usage is TRBV25-1 and J usage is TRBJ1-2, with D tentatively TRBD1 (5 bases). The V end was cut by 2 bases, the J end by 4 bases, with 14 bases between. This CDR3 contains 15 residues. Germline values: CDR1 MGHDK, CDR2 SYGVNS. The CDR3 nucleotides read TGTGCCAGCAGTGAACGGGACGGGGATAGCTATGGCTACACCTTC. Translating gives CASSERDGDSYGYTF.

The genes are TRBV12-3 or TRBV12-4 and TRBJ2-2; unclear D gene. The CDR3 totals 13 residues. V was trimmed by 5 bases and J by 5 bases, leaving 9 bases between them. CDR3 sequence: CASSMGITGELFF. CDR3 sequence (DNA): TGTGCCAGCAGTATGGGGATTACCGGGGAGCTGTTTTTT.

This clonotype was detected ten times or more. DNA of the CDR3: TGTGCCAGCAGCGTAGGGCCAGAATCAGGCTACGAGCAGTACTTC. Translated, it gives CASSVGPESGYEQYF. The rearrangement links TRBV9 to TRBJ2-7, with D hard to call. CDR1 and CDR2 (germline): SGDLS, YYNGEE. V was trimmed by 0 bases and J by 3 bases, leaving 13 bases between them. The length of the CDR3 is 15 residues.

The chain has TRBV11-2 and TRBJ2-7; the D is unclear. Germline CDR1 reads SGHAT; CDR2 reads FQNNGV. The CDR3 is 14 residues long. Deletions cut 0 bases from V and 3 bases from J, with 9 bases between. The CDR3 DNA reads TGTGCCAGCAGCTTAGATCTTTCTGACTACGAGCAGTACTTC. Its protein product is CASSLDLSDYEQYF.

Details on this clonotype: This may arise from a read error, as a much more abundant clone is one base away. J is TRBJ2-7 and V is TRBV20-1, with D perhaps assigned TRBD1 or TRBD2 (6 bases each). V shed 4 bases and J shed 7 bases, with 23 bases lying between them. From germline, CDR1 is DFQATT and CDR2 SNEGSKA (reference sequence). The CDR3 has 15 amino acids. CDR3 bases: TGCAGTGCTACCCCGGGGGCAGGGTATCAGCAAGAGCAGTACTTC. Translating it yields CSATPGAGYQQEQYF.

Many counts were recorded for this clonotype. The V and J genes are TRBV15 and TRBJ1-5; D remains unclear. The germline CDR1 and CDR2 sequences are LNHNV and YYDKDF (reference sequence). Trimming removed 0 bases from V and 1 base from J, with 10 bases in between. CDR3 length: 16 residues. The CDR3 nucleotides are TGTGCCACCAGCAGAGAGGGAGATTTCAGCAATCAGCCCCAGCATTTT. Protein sequence: CATSREGDFSNQPQHF.